This T cell receptor beta chain stems from a study of cytomegalovirus exposure and HLA in healthy donors. Whole-study findings and limits: Later analysis suggested most CMV-associated TCR beta chains were HLA-restricted. There were some public TCRs occurring in many donors, but most TCR sequences were rare.

With V trimmed by 11 bases and J by 5 bases, 9 bases remained unmatched. CDR1 and CDR2 (germline): LNHDA, SQIVND (reference sequence). This CDR3 region has 14 residues. 13 Jbeta primers and 60 Vbeta primers were used for the PCR. Only in-frame clones appear in the TCRdb table, and some are missing; sequencing was by immunoSEQ multiplex PCR. Among some 85,000 clones listed, 84% were seen once. About this clone: What it binds is not known.

The rearrangement uses TRBV19 and TRBJ2-2, with 9 nucleotides matching TRBD1. This TCR was recovered from a woman between 50 and 59 years old in good health and CMV-seronegative. The specimen was PBMCs. CDR3 in amino acids: CASKGDRETGELFF. In DNA, the CDR3 is TGTGCCTCCAAGGGGGACAGGGAAACCGGGGAGCTGTTTTTT.